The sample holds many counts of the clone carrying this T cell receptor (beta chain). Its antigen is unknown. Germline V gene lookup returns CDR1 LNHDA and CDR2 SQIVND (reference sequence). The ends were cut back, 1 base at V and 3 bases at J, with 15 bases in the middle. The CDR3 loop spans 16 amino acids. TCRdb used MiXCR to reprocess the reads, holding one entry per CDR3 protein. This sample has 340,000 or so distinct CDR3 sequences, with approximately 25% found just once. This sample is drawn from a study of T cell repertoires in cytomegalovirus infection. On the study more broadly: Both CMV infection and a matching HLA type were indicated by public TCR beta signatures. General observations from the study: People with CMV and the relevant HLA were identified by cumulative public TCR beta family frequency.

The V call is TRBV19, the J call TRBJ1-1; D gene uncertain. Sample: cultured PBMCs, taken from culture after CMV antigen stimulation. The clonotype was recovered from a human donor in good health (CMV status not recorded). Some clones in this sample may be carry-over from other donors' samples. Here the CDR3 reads CASSIGFGQDYTEAFF. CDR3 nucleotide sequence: TGTGCCAGTAGTATAGGGTTCGGGCAAGACTACACTGAAGCTTTCTTT.